This T cell receptor beta chain was recovered during a study of T cells in narcolepsy. Overall study: Enrolled donors included narcolepsy type 1 or type 2 patients and healthy controls. Findings and limits, study-wide: Blood of same and different patients, but not healthy controls, reportedly held recurring autoreactive clonotypes.

About this clone: No antigen is known for it.

Assay used: immunoSEQ multiplex PCR; TCRdb lists only in-frame clones, some missing. The data show around 30,000 clones, with around 83% seen just once and roughly 2.5% held by the top ten. The TCR was taken from a human donor with narcolepsy. The sample comprised CD45RA- memory CD4+ T cells from PBMCs.

The CDR3 DNA is TGTGCCAGCAGTGAAGCGTCATCGAGGTTTGGGGCGAGCTACACCTTC. As protein: CASSEASSRFGASYTF. This chain links TRBV2 with TRBJ1-2; TRBD1 might be the D (5 bases). The length of the CDR3 is 16 residues. Trimming took off 0 bases at V and 9 bases at J, with 20 bases between the two ends. In germline, CDR1 is SNHLY, CDR2 FYNNEI.